A single sample gave rise to the 25 T cell receptor beta chains below, sequenced in a study of regulatory T cells in long-lasting Graves disease. Time point noted: persistent/refractory GD, antithyroid drugs over 5 years with positive TRAb. PBMC-derived RNA was used for the TCR library. Arm-PCR of CDR3 regions and iRepertoire HTBI primers were the basis on which TCR beta libraries were built. Via MiXCR, TCRdb re-called the multiplex PCR reads, giving one row per CDR3 protein. The sample has roughly 450,000 distinct CDR3 sequences; less than 25% are singletons. The source material was peripheral blood mononuclear cells (PBMCs), sampled when the disease was refractory, from a patient treated with antithyroid drugs. The receptors shown here come from a female donor with Graves disease.

Worth noting for this clonotype: This could be a read error, since a much larger clone is one nucleotide away. This chain links TRBV7-2 with TRBJ1-6; D remains unclear. CDR3 size: 14 residues. In germline, CDR1 is SGHTA, CDR2 FQGNSA. Written as DNA, the CDR3 is TGTGCCGGCAGCTTGGACCTCATAAATTCACCCCTCCACTTT. It is translated as CAGSLDLINSPLHF.

This clonotype occurred a few times. Being one base from a much bigger clone, this may be a read error. The chain joins TRBV28 to TRBJ1-6; no reliable D call. This CDR3 region has 15 residues. The germline gives CDR1 MDHEN, CDR2 SYDVKM. The CDR3 DNA reads as TGTGCCGGCAGTTTAGGCCCGACCTATAATTCACCCCTCCACTTT. Protein product: CAGSLGPTYNSPLHF.

This chain connects TRBV13 to TRBJ2-2; 8 nucleotides agree with TRBD1. The germline V gene has CDR1 PRHDT and CDR2 FYEKMQ (reference sequence). J was trimmed by 4 bases and V by 5 bases; bases with no gene match: 6. This CDR3 is 15 amino acids long. The CDR3 loop reads CASSDGQGSTGELFF. The CDR3 coding sequence is TGTGCCAGCAGCGACGGACAGGGTAGCACCGGGGAGCTGTTTTTT.

This chain joins TRBV7-3 and TRBJ2-7; tentatively, D is TRBD1 (5 bases). Between the trimmed V and J ends, which lost 5 bases and 1 base, there was a span of 15 bases. CDR1 SGHTA and CDR2 FQGTGA come from the germline V gene. This CDR3 is built from 15 residues. CDR3 coding DNA: TGTGCCAGCAGCCTCGACAGCTCCCGTTCCTACGAGCAGTACTTC. Residues: CASSLDSSRSYEQYF. Together with reference TRBV7-3 and TRBJ2-7, the CDR3 gives the full variable domain: GAGVSQTPSNKVTEKGKYVELRCDPISGHTALYWYRQSLGQGPEFLIYFQGTGAADDSGLPNDRFFAVRPEGSVSTLKIQRTERGDSAVYLCASSLDSSRSYEQYFGPGTRLTVT.

This clonotype was seen a handful of times. This chain connects TRBV29-1 to TRBJ1-2; 7 bases align to TRBD1. J was trimmed by 4 bases and V by 4 bases; bases with no gene match: 9. There are 14 residues in the CDR3. From germline, CDR1 is SQVTM and CDR2 ANQGSEA. CDR3 amino acids: CSVVPLQGSYGYTF. In nucleotides, the CDR3 is TGCAGCGTTGTACCCTTACAGGGGAGCTATGGCTACACCTTC.

The rearrangement links TRBV11-3 to TRBJ2-1; 8 nucleotides agree with TRBD1. The germline V gene encodes CDR1 SGHNT and CDR2 YENEEA. J lost 10 bases, V lost 5 bases, and 7 bases had no gene match. This CDR3 has 13 amino acids. The CDR3 loop is CASSPRGLREQFF. The CDR3 bases are TGTGCCAGCAGCCCCAGGGGGCTGAGGGAGCAGTTCTTC.

This clonotype was seen repeatedly, ten times or more. The V call is TRBV7-2, the J call TRBJ2-7, with D uncertain. The CDR3 has 14 amino acids. V was pared by 3 bases and J by 0 bases, with 9 bases between. The germline gives CDR1 SGHTA, CDR2 FQGNSA. The CDR3 DNA reads TGTGCCAGCAGCTTTCCCAGGTACTCCTACGAGCAGTACTTC. It encodes CASSFPRYSYEQYF.

This clonotype has more than one count but fewer than ten. The rearrangement uses TRBV12-3 or TRBV12-4 and TRBJ2-7; TRBD1 aligns across 9 bases. The CDR3 is 15 amino acids. The ends lost 5 bases at V and 5 bases at J; junction bases unmatched: 10. The CDR3 loop reads CASSKLAGDRDEQYF. The CDR3, as DNA: TGTGCCAGCAGTAAATTAGCAGGGGACAGGGACGAGCAGTACTTC.

V is TRBV20-1 and J is TRBJ2-7; TRBD2 aligns across 8 bases. The trim removed 7 bases at V and 0 bases at J, leaving 5 bases unmatched. Germline V lookup: CDR1 DFQATT, CDR2 SNEGSKA (reference sequence). The CDR3 extends over 13 amino acids. The CDR3 coding sequence is TGCAGTGGTGAGCGGGAGAGCTCCTACGAGCAGTACTTC. Amino acids: CSGERESSYEQYF.

The chain employs TRBV4-3 and TRBJ2-1; D is unclear. This CDR3 region has 13 residues. With 0 bases removed from V and 6 bases from J, the gap between germline ends came to 6 bases. Germline CDR1 LGHNA, CDR2 YSLEER. The CDR3 region is CASSQDVGNEQFF. CDR3 nucleotides: TGCGCCAGCAGCCAAGATGTCGGCAATGAGCAGTTCTTC.

The chain combines TRBV19 with TRBJ2-3; 9 positions agree with TRBD2. Trimming removed 9 bases from V and 4 bases from J; junction bases left unmatched: 14. This CDR3 contains 16 residues. Per the germline V gene, CDR1 is LNHDA and CDR2 is SQIVND (reference sequence). In nucleotides, the CDR3 is TGTGCCAGCCAAGGAAGGCTAGCGGGATTAGCAGATACGCAGTATTTT. Residues: CASQGRLAGLADTQYF.

This clonotype was counted between two and nine times. The chain employs TRBV6-1 and TRBJ1-4; D call uncertain. The CDR3 has 16 residues. V lost 7 bases, J lost 13 bases, and 28 bases lay in between. CDR1 MNHNS and CDR2 SASEGT come from the germline V gene. The CDR3 nucleotides read TGTGCCAGCACTCTCAGCGTTATTTTGGTCGGTGGAGGACTGTTTTTT. Amino acids: CASTLSVILVGGGLFF.

The chain uses TRBV15 and TRBJ2-1, with TRBD1 identical over 7 bases. Looked up from germline, CDR1 is LNHNV and CDR2 is YYDKDF (reference sequence). This CDR3 is built from 16 residues. The V segment lost 0 bases and the J segment 2 bases; nucleotides outside the gene matches: 4. DNA of the CDR3: TGTGCCACCAGCAGAGAGATGGACAGGACCTACAATGAGCAGTTCTTC. Translating gives CATSREMDRTYNEQFF.

The CDR3: CAWTDWGNEQYF. The CDR3 DNA reads as TGTGCCTGGACAGATTGGGGGAACGAGCAGTACTTC. The chain employs TRBV30 and TRBJ2-7; D is tentatively TRBD1 or TRBD2 (5 bases each). CDR3 length: 12 amino acids. CDR1 and CDR2 from the germline V gene are GTSNPN and SVGIG (reference sequence). The V end lost 4 bases, the J end lost 5 bases, and 12 bases lay between the germline ends.

Notes on this clonotype: One base away lies a much larger clone, so this may be a sequencing read error. As DNA, the CDR3 is TGTGCCAGCAGACAACCCACAAGGGAGGTCGCTGAAGCTTTCTTT. The encoded protein is CASRQPTREVAEAFF. This chain links TRBV2 with TRBJ1-1, with D uncertain. CDR3 length: 15 residues. Trimming stripped 6 bases from V and 6 bases from J, with 20 bases between. Germline CDR1 and CDR2: SNHLY and FYNNEI.

The J gene is TRBJ1-5, the V gene TRBV3-1; D gene ambiguous. The V end lost 3 bases, the J end lost 6 bases, and 15 bases lay between the germline ends. Germline-derived CDR1 and CDR2 are LGHDT and YNNKEL (reference sequence). The CDR3 runs 15 residues. CDR3 sequence reads: CASSHRRTPGQPQHF. Here the CDR3 DNA reads TGTGCCAGCAGCCACCGCCGAACACCCGGTCAGCCCCAGCATTTT.

This clonotype has a count of ten or more. The V gene is TRBV6-1, the J gene TRBJ2-2; the D gene could be TRBD1 or TRBD2 (6 bases each). This CDR3 region has 17 residues. Germline CDR1 MNHNS, CDR2 SASEGT. The germline V and J ends were trimmed by 1 base and 3 bases, with 15 bases remaining between them. CDR3 bases: TGTGCCAGCAGTGAAGTGGGGGGCAGGGTCTACACCGGGGAGCTGTTTTTT. It yields the protein CASSEVGGRVYTGELFF.

V and J are TRBV2 and TRBJ2-7; TRBD2 agrees at 11 bases. CDR1 and CDR2 (germline): SNHLY, FYNNEI. The CDR3 length is 15 residues. The V and J ends lost 6 bases and 8 bases, in that order; junction bases with no gene match: 12. CDR3 residues: CASSNLIGTSGKQYF. The CDR3 DNA follows: TGTGCCAGCAGCAACCTTATCGGGACTAGCGGAAAGCAGTACTTC.

Details on this clonotype: Sequence at one end of the junction differs from germline and may be a read error. The chain employs TRBV6-4 and TRBJ2-6; maybe TRBD2 (6 bases). CDR3 length equals 18 residues. The germline V gene has CDR1 MRHNA and CDR2 SNTAGT. The CDR3 sequence: CASSYSPGLGSGANVLTF. The CDR3 DNA reads as TGTGCCAGCAGTTACTCGCCGGGACTCGGCTCTGGGGCCAACGTCCTGACTTTC.

This sequence joins TRBV27 and TRBJ1-6, with 7 nucleotides matching TRBD1. This CDR3 is 13 amino acids long. Germline CDR1 MNHEY, CDR2 SMNVEV (reference sequence). V trimming: 1 base; J trimming: 11 bases; junction bases outside the gene matches: 2. CDR3 sequence reads: CASSLYRGTPLHF. Here the CDR3 DNA reads TGTGCCAGCAGTTTATACAGGGGTACACCCCTCCACTTT.

This clonotype was counted between two and nine times. Germline and junction disagree at one end, which may indicate a read error. J is TRBJ1-2 and V is TRBV7-7; 7 nucleotides line up with TRBD1. Germline-derived CDR1 and CDR2 are SSHAT and FNYEAQ (reference sequence). This CDR3 is 18 amino acids long. CDR3 in amino acids: CASSSPSRTKDRLYGYTF. CDR3 coding DNA: TGTGCTAGCAGCTCCCCTTCCCGGACCAAGGACAGGCTCTATGGCTACACCTTC.

This rearrangement joins TRBV12-3 or TRBV12-4 to TRBJ1-2; D might be TRBD1 (5 bases). The CDR3 extends over 13 amino acids. V shed 6 bases and J shed 4 bases, with 12 bases lying between them. The DNA of the CDR3 is TGTGCCAGCAGGCCCGGGACCCTCTATGGCTACACCTTC. It specifies CASRPGTLYGYTF.

This chain connects TRBV6-1 to TRBJ1-3; 7 bases agree with TRBD1. With 5 bases clipped from V and 0 bases from J, the junction kept 10 bases outside the gene matches. The germline gives CDR1 MNHNS, CDR2 SASEGT. CDR3 length equals 17 residues. CDR3 bases: TGTGCCAGCAGTCCGGGACAGCTTTCCTTCTCTGGAAACACCATATATTTT. Its translation: CASSPGQLSFSGNTIYF.

As regards this clonotype: An end of the junction differs from the germline gene, which may be a read error. The chain carries TRBV4-3 and TRBJ2-2; D gene ambiguous. The germline CDR1 and CDR2 sequences are LGHNA and YSLEER. This CDR3 spans 14 amino acids. As DNA, the CDR3 is TGCGCCAGTAGCCAAGATTCCAACACCGGGGAGCTGTTTTTT. Translated: CASSQDSNTGELFF.

The chain employs TRBV24-1 and TRBJ1-5; D is possibly TRBD1 (6 bases). The V and J ends lost 4 bases and 6 bases respectively, with 15 bases between them. The CDR3 totals 15 residues. Per the germline V gene, CDR1 is KGHDR and CDR2 is SFDVKD. As DNA, the CDR3 is TGTGCCACCAGTGACGGGGGGGGGACAAGTCAGCCCCAGCATTTT. Protein product: CATSDGGGTSQPQHF.